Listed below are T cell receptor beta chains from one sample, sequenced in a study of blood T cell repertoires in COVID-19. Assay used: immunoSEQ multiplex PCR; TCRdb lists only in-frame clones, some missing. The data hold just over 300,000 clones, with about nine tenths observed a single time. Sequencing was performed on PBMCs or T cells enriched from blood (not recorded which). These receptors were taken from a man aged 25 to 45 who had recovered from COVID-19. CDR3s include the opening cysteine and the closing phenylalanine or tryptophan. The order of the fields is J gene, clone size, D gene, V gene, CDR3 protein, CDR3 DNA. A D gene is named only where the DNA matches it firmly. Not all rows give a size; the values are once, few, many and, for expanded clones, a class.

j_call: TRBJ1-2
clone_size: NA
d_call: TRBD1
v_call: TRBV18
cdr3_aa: CASSSGQYGYTF
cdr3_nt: TGTGCCAGCTCATCGGGACAGTATGGCTACACCTTC

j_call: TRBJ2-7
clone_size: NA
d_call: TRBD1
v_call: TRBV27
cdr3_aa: CASSFPGQGIYEQYF
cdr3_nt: TGTGCCAGCAGTTTCCCGGGACAGGGTATCTACGAGCAGTACTTC

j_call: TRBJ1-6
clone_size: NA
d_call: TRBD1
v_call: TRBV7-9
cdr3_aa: CASSYLRTGDSPLHF
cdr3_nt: TGTGCCAGCAGCTACTTGAGGACAGGGGACTCACCCCTCCACTTT

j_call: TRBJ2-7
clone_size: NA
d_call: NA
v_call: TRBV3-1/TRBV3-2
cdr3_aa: CASSQAVRGYEQYF
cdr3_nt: TGTGCCAGCAGCCAAGCTGTCAGGGGCTACGAGCAGTACTTC

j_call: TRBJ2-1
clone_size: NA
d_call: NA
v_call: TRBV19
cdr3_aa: CASSISPAHEQFF
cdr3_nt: TGTGCCAGTAGTATATCCCCCGCGCATGAGCAGTTCTTC

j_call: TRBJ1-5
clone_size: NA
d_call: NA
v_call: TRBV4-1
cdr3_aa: CASSQWGVNQPQHF
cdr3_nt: TGCGCCAGCAGCCAGTGGGGGGTCAATCAGCCCCAGCATTTT

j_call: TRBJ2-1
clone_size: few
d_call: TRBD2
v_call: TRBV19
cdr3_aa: CASGRDYSYNEQFF
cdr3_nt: TGTGCCAGTGGCCGGGACTACTCCTACAATGAGCAGTTCTTC

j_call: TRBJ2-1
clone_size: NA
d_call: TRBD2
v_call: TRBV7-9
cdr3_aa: CASSSIVRRELYEQFF
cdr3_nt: TGTGCCAGCAGCTCCATAGTCCGGCGGGAGTTATATGAGCAGTTCTTC

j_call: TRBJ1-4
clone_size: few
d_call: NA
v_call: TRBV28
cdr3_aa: CAARRGGDEKLFF
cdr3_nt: TGTGCCGCCCGGCGGGGGGGGGATGAAAAACTGTTTTTT

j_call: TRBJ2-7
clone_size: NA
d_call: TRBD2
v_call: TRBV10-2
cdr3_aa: CASSERTSGPSYEQYF
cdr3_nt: TGCGCCAGCAGTGAGCGGACTAGCGGCCCCTCCTACGAGCAGTACTTC

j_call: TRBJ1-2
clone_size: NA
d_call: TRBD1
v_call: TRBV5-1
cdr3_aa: CASSLGQGAPGYTF
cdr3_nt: TGCGCCAGCAGCCTTGGACAGGGGGCGCCCGGCTACACCTTC

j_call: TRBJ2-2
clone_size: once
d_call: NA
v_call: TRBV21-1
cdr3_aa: CASSKEGQTNTGELFF
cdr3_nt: TGTGCCAGCAGCAAAGAAGGACAGACGAACACCGGGGAGCTGTTTTTT

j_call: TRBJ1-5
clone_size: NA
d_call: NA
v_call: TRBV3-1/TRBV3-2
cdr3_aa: CASSQDNRVQPQHF
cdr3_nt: TGTGCCAGCAGCCAAGATAACAGGGTTCAGCCCCAGCATTTT

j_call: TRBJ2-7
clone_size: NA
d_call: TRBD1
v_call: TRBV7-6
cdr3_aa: CASSLAQGAHEQYF
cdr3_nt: TGTGCCAGCAGCTTAGCACAGGGGGCCCACGAGCAGTACTTC

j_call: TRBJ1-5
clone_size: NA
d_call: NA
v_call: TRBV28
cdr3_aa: CASTVGGGFSNQPQHF
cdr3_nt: TGTGCCAGCACCGTCGGTGGGGGGTTTAGCAATCAGCCCCAGCATTTT

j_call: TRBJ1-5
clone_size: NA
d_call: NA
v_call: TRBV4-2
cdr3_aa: CASSQVQGINQPQHF
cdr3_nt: TGTGCCAGCAGCCAAGTCCAGGGCATTAATCAGCCCCAGCATTTT

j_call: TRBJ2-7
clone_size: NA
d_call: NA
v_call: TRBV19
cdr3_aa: CASSILSGPTYEQYF
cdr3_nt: TGTGCCAGTAGTATTCTCAGCGGGCCGACCTACGAGCAGTACTTC

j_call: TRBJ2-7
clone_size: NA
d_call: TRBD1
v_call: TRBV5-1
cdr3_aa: CASRSFGTVDYEQYF
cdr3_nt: TGCGCCAGCAGGAGCTTCGGGACAGTGGACTACGAGCAGTACTTC

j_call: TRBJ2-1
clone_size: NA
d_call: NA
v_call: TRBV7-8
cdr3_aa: CASSLVGTAPSYNEQFF
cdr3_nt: TGTGCCAGCAGCTTAGTGGGCACGGCCCCCTCCTACAATGAGCAGTTCTTC

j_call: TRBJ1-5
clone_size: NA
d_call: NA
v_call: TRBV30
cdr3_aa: CAWSLRVDQPQHF
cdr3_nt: TGTGCCTGGAGTCTGAGGGTAGACCAGCCCCAGCATTTT

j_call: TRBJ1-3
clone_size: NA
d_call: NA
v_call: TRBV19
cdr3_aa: CASSSGSSGNTIYF
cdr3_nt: TGTGCCAGTAGTTCCGGTAGCTCTGGAAACACCATATATTTT

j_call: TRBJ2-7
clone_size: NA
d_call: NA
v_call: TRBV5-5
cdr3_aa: CASSLVGSSSEQYF
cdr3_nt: TGTGCCAGCAGCTTGGTTGGATCTAGCAGCGAGCAGTACTTC

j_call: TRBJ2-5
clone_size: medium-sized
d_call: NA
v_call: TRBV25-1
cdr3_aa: CASSESHAAPVAQYF
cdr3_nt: TGTGCCAGCAGTGAGTCCCACGCCGCTCCGGTGGCCCAGTACTTC